The T cell receptor beta chain described here comes from a study of neurological immune-mediated disorders. Over 180 million TCR-beta sequences from 15-18 subjects came from every sequencing run. A single record per CDR3 protein comes from TCRdb applying MiXCR to the 5' RACE reads. Of approximately 65,000 distinct CDR3 sequences in the sample, roughly 3.7% were seen once. This CDR3 is built from 15 residues. Per the germline V gene, CDR1 is MNHEY and CDR2 is SMNVEV (reference sequence). After removal of 5 bases from V and 5 bases from J, the junction contained 8 bases not matched to a gene. Unsorted libraries came from 2 million PBMCs stored at -80 °C. This clonotype was recorded at least ten times.

This receptor was identified in a man aged 50 to 60 with multiple sclerosis. V and J are TRBV27 and TRBJ2-7; TRBD2 aligns across 11 bases. Sequenced sample: PBMCs. In nucleotides, the CDR3 is TGTGCCAGCAGTCCTCGGACTAGCGGGCGGAACGAGCAGTACTTC. Translating it yields CASSPRTSGRNEQYF.